A single T cell receptor (beta chain) is shown here with its context. The antigen is not known. Sorting was done in triplicate for each CD8+ T cell subset (300,000 cells each). Naive CD8+ T cells were CD45RO-CCR7+CD27+CD95-. Via 5' RACE with UMI labels, TRB cDNA libraries were prepared. TCRdb reprocessed the 5' RACE reads; each CDR3 protein has one entry and no DNA is given. The sample includes 4,000 to 6,000 distinct CDR3 sequences. The sample comes from a study of CXCR3-negative and CXCR3-positive naive CD8 T cells. Study details: With about 1.5 +/- 0.3 million reads per library, the TRB reads numbered around 140 million in total. Whole-study findings and limits: Each naive subset displayed comparably high diversity, whereas memory CD8+ cells displayed much lower diversity. More hydrophobic TRB CDR3s were found in CXCR3-positive naive cells than in CXCR3-negative naive cells.

Sequencing was performed on naive CXCR3+ CD8+ T cells from blood. Subset denoted: CD45RO-CCR7+CD27+CD95- naive CD8+ T cells expressing CXCR3 (TNR3+). This clonotype was obtained from a human donor in good health. Some clones in this sample may be carry-over from other donors' samples.

The CDR3: CASKGANYGYTF. The rearrangement uses TRBV2 and TRBJ1-2. The CDR3 runs to 12 residues. Germline CDR1 is SNHLY and CDR2 is FYNNEI.